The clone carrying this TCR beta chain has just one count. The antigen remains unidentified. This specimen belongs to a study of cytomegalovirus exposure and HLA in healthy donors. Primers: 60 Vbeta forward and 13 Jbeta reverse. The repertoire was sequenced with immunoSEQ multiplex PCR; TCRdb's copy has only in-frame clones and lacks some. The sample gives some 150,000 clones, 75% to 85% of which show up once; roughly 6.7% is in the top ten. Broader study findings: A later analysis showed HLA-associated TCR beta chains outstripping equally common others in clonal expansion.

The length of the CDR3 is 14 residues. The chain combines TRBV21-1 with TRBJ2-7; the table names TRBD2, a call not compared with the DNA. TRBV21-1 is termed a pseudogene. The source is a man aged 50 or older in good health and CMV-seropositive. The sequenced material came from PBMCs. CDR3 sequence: CASSFLEGAGEQYF. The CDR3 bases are TGTGCCAGCAGCTTTCTGGAGGGTGCGGGCGAGCAGTACTTC.